Given below is one T cell receptor (beta chain) in context. Its binding antigen is unknown. A junction end diverges from the germline sequence, so it may reflect a read error. Donors were a few dozen systemically healthy Caucasian individuals from Russia aged roughly 6 to 90 years. Ten milliliters of peripheral blood were drawn from each donor into EDTA-treated Vacutainer tubes. Ficoll-Paque density-gradient centrifugation was used to isolate PBMCs, with at least 6.5 million per sample. Total RNA, at least 5.5 micrograms per sample, was extracted from PBMCs with Trizol reagent. For every donor, an aliquot of PBMCs went through flow cytometry to measure the percentages of naive CD45RAhigh/CD27high T cells. From its cysteine to its phenylalanine, the CDR3 spans 15 amino acids. The only DNA kept is the CDR3, 45 bases in frame from the first base. The germline V gene (reference sequence) sets CDR1 to SEHNR and CDR2 to FQNEAQ.

The data were taken from a study of blood T cells in healthy people across ages (dated by TCRdb to 2013 to 2016). As for the study more broadly: In model experiments, template switching captured roughly one uniquely barcoded TCR beta cDNA molecule for every two T cells. The donors were divided into four age groups: young (average roughly 15 years), middle-aged (about 39), aged (about 62) and long-lived (roughly 82). Two additional independent replicas of 1 million unique cDNA reads from the same blood draw were analyzed for two donors (one aged 18 to 29 and one aged 80 or older). Using deep sequencing normalized with unique cDNA molecular identifiers, the study measured how TCR beta repertoire diversity changes with age. To avoid experimental bias, donors of different ages were spread randomly across the sequencing lanes. Summary of the overall study and its limitations: Observed TCR beta diversity per million T cells fell roughly linearly with age, and a significant reduction was already apparent by age roughly 40. A strong correlation was found between observed TCR beta diversity and the percentage of naive T cells measured by flow cytometry. Estimates of total diversity based on one million sequenced T cells were regarded as lower bounds and as underestimates. Bulk unsorted PBMC profiling prevented conclusive comparison of naive and antigen-experienced compartments. Compared with the aged group, the long-lived group had more naive CD4+ T cells, fewer expanded clones and increased TCR diversity, suggesting age selection. Because donor CMV infection status was unknown, age-related changes in expanded clonotypes were potentially confounded.

To prepare the library, 5' RACE was applied. The run used an Illumina HiSeq 2500. A second about 7 to 12 cycle PCR used a sample-barcoded 5' primer and a J-beta primer mix. Each TCR beta cDNA molecule received a unique molecular identifier from a template-switch 5' adaptor carrying 12 random nucleotides. At least 2.5 million CDR3-containing paired-end reads were obtained from each sample. The Mint cDNA synthesis kit, primed by a TRBC-specific oligonucleotide, was used to synthesize first-strand cDNA from all RNA. After uracil-DNA glycosylase treatment, a first 18-cycle PCR used universal primers M1SS and BC2_uni_R on all cDNA. Concerning the study's data processing: Normalization of each sample was performed by random selection of 1 million high-quality reads, each carrying a distinct molecular identifier. Reads sharing molecular identifiers were discarded rather than binned into consensus sequences. CDR3 identification, clonotype clustering and error correction used MiTCR with a Q25 quality threshold and the strictest error-elimination algorithm. A nonparametric unseen species model using Euler transformation provided a lower-bound estimate of total TCR beta diversity. Using fastp at Q25 and MiXCR, TCRdb reprocessed the public reads and kept productive beta chains. Every CDR3 protein is listed once, alongside the most common genes and DNA of its rows. TCRdb, not the original authors, processed these V and J calls. The sample records about 1,600,000 distinct CDR3 sequences, roughly 40% of which are singletons. The ten largest clones add up to roughly 7.9% of the sample.

This TCR was sampled from a woman aged 18-29 years in good health. Recombination connected TRBV7-9 to TRBJ2-3; TRBD2 lines up with 8 middle nucleotides. Specimen: blood. The DNA sequence follows: TGTGCCAGCAGCGGACCGGGACTAGGCACAGACACGCAGTATTTT. Its product reads: CASSGPGLGTDTQYF.